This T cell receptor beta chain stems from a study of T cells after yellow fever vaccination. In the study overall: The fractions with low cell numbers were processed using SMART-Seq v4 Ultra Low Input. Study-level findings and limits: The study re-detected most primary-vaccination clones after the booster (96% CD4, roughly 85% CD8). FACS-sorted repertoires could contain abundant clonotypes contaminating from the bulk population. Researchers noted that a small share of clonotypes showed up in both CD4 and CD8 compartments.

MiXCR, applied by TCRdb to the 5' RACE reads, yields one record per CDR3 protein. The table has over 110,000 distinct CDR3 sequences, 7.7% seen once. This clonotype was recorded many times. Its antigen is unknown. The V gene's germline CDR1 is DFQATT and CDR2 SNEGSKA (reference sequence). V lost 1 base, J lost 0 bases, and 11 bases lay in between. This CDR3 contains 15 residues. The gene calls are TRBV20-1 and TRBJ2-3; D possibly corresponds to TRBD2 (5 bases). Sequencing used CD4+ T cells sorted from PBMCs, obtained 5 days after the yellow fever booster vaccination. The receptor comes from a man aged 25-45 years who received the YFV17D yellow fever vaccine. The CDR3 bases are TGCAGTGCTAGAGTGCCGGGGAGTAGCACAGATACGCAGTATTTT. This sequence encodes CSARVPGSSTDTQYF.